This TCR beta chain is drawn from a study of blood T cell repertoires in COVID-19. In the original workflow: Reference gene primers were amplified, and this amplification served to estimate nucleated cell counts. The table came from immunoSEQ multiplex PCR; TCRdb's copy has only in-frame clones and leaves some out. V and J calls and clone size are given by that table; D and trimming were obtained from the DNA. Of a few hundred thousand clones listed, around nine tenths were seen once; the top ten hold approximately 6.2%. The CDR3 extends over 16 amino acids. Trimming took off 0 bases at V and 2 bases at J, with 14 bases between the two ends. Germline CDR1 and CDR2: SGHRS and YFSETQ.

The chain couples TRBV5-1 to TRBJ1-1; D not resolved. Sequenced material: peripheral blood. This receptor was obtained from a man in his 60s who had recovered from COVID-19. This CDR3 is CASSLGTSGVNTEAFF. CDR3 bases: TGCGCCAGCAGCTTGGGGACGAGCGGAGTTAACACTGAAGCTTTCTTT.